This is a list of T cell receptor beta chains from one sample in a study of shared clonotypes between healthy human individuals. The data were produced by immunoSEQ multiplex PCR, yet TCRdb's version contains in-frame clones alone and is incomplete. In the table there are 1.5 million to 2.5 million clones, about 95% of which are singletons. The specimen sequenced was naive CD8+ T cells sorted from blood. Source of these receptors: a man aged 18 to 30 in good health. Each CDR3 is given with its conserved first and last residue. D genes are given only for firm matches. Where a row states a size, it is once, few, many or the class of an expanded clone; other rows omit it.

.	TRBD2	TRBJ2-5	TRBV11-2	CASSLGAGNQETQYF	TGTGCCAGCAGCTTAGGAGCGGGGAACCAAGAGACCCAGTACTTC
.	.	TRBJ2-7	TRBV7-8	CASLGPSYEQYF	TGTGCCAGCCTGGGACCGAGCTACGAGCAGTACTTC
.	.	TRBJ1-6	TRBV6-5	CASSIQSSYNSPLHF	TGTGCCAGCAGTATCCAGAGCTCCTATAATTCACCCCTCCACTTT
.	.	TRBJ1-5	TRBV27	CASSLSGGTHQPQHF	TGTGCCAGCAGTTTATCAGGGGGAACCCATCAGCCCCAGCATTTT
.	TRBD1	TRBJ1-2	TRBV4-3	CASSQDRGGNYGYTF	TGCGCCAGCAGCCAAGACAGGGGGGGAAACTATGGCTACACCTTC
.	TRBD2	TRBJ2-7	TRBV11-2	CASSSYPRTSGRTIEQYF	TGTGCCAGCAGCTCTTACCCTAGGACTAGCGGGAGGACTATCGAGCAGTACTTC
.	TRBD2	TRBJ2-7	TRBV7-6	CASSLNSGSWSYEQYF	TGTGCCAGCAGCTTAAACAGCGGGAGTTGGTCCTACGAGCAGTACTTC
.	.	TRBJ2-3	TRBV27	CAPRGDTQYF	TGTGCCCCAAGGGGAGATACGCAGTATTTT
.	.	TRBJ1-6	TRBV2	CASSEGLLSVNSPLHF	TGTGCCAGCAGTGAAGGGCTTCTGTCAGTTAATTCACCCCTCCACTTT
.	TRBD1	TRBJ1-1	TRBV7-9	CASSLEDREDTEAFF	TGTGCCAGCAGCTTAGAGGACAGGGAGGACACTGAAGCTTTCTTT
once	TRBD2	TRBJ2-1	TRBV7-9	CASSSLLAGGVGEQFF	TGTGCCAGCAGCTCGTTACTAGCGGGGGGCGTCGGGGAGCAGTTCTTC
.	.	TRBJ1-5	TRBV21-1	CASSKRRPLSNQPQHF	TGTGCCAGCAGCAAAAGGCGGCCCCTTAGCAATCAGCCCCAGCATTTT
.	.	TRBJ2-7	TRBV11-2	CASEGILHQQYF	.
.	TRBD1	TRBJ2-2	TRBV7-9	CASSFTTTGPNTGELFF	TGTGCCAGCAGCTTTACAACGACAGGGCCGAACACCGGGGAGCTGTTTTTT
.	.	TRBJ1-2	TRBV9	CASSYLDYGYTF	TGTGCCAGCAGCTACCTAGACTATGGCTACACCTTC
.	.	TRBJ1-6	TRBV30	CAWGGSGSPLHF	TGTGCCTGGGGTGGGTCAGGTTCACCCCTCCACTTT
.	.	TRBJ1-1	TRBV7-8	CASSFLQGGTEAFF	TGTGCCAGCAGCTTTCTTCAGGGAGGCACTGAAGCTTTCTTT
.	.	TRBJ2-7	TRBV9	CASSVEGGPLDEQYF	TGTGCCAGCAGCGTAGAAGGGGGTCCCCTAGACGAGCAGTACTTC
many	TRBD2	TRBJ2-1	TRBV15	CATSREGLAGTYNEQFF	TGTGCCACCAGCAGAGAAGGGCTAGCGGGTACGTACAATGAGCAGTTCTTC
.	.	TRBJ2-1	TRBV9	CASSTIHNEQFF	TGTGCCAGCAGCACAATTCACAATGAGCAGTTCTTC
.	TRBD2	TRBJ2-3	TRBV29-1	CSVTSGGETDTQYF	TGCAGCGTGACTAGCGGGGGGGAAACAGATACGCAGTATTTT
once	TRBD2	TRBJ2-7	TRBV14	CASSQDGGGRPSDF	TGTGCCAGCAGCCAAGATGGGGGGGGTCGGCCCTCTGACTTC
.	.	TRBJ2-7	TRBV5-4	CASTLAEGTEQYF	TGTGCCAGCACCCTCGCAGAGGGAACCGAGCAGTACTTC
.	TRBD1	TRBJ1-2	TRBV2	CASSAGTVPNYGYTF	TGTGCCAGCAGTGCCGGGACAGTTCCTAACTATGGCTACACCTTC
.	.	TRBJ1-2	TRBV6-5	CASSYSSQGRRGYTF	TGTGCCAGCAGTTACTCGAGTCAGGGGCGGCGGGGCTACACCTTC
.	.	TRBJ2-1	TRBV30	CAFGYGASYNEQFF	TGTGCCTTCGGGTATGGGGCCTCCTACAATGAGCAGTTCTTC
.	TRBD2	TRBJ2-7	TRBV5-6	CASSSGLAIYEQYF	TGTGCCAGCAGCTCGGGACTAGCGATATACGAGCAGTACTTC
.	.	TRBJ2-1	TRBV4-3	CASSQDRGDSEQFF	TGCGCCAGCAGCCAGGACCGAGGAGACAGTGAGCAGTTCTTC
.	.	TRBJ2-5	TRBV6-5	CASSLTGESETQYF	TGTGCCAGCAGTTTGACCGGGGAGAGTGAGACCCAGTACTTC
once	.	TRBJ2-7	TRBV11-2	CASSLGERAPSYEQYF	TGTGCCAGCAGCTTAGGGGAGCGGGCCCCGTCCTACGAGCAGTACTTC
.	.	TRBJ2-2	TRBV6-5	CASSDRQLNTGELFF	TGTGCCAGCAGCGACAGGCAGTTAAACACCGGGGAGCTGTTTTTT
.	.	TRBJ2-7	TRBV30	CAWAGPKGYEQYF	TGTGCCTGGGCGGGGCCTAAAGGGTACGAGCAGTACTTC
.	TRBD1	TRBJ2-6	TRBV7-9	CASSAPRDRTSGANVLTF	TGTGCCAGCAGCGCTCCCCGGGACAGGACCTCTGGGGCCAACGTCCTGACTTTC
.	.	TRBJ2-2	TRBV15	CATSRDRGYTGELFF	TGTGCCACCAGCAGAGATCGGGGGTACACCGGGGAGCTGTTTTTT
.	.	TRBJ1-1	TRBV9	CASTPQVMNTEAFF	TGTGCCAGCACTCCACAGGTCATGAACACTGAAGCTTTCTTT
.	.	TRBJ2-7	TRBV5-1	CASSASWGSYEQYF	TGCGCCAGCAGCGCCTCCTGGGGCTCCTACGAGCAGTACTTC
once	.	TRBJ1-2	TRBV6-5	CASTLDPGDLYGYTF	TGTGCCAGCACCCTCGACCCGGGGGACCTCTATGGCTACACCTTC
.	TRBD1	TRBJ2-7	TRBV15	CATSRDETGNYEQYF	TGTGCCACCAGCAGAGACGAGACAGGGAACTACGAGCAGTACTTC
.	.	TRBJ2-1	TRBV7-9	CASSLGSSRGEQFF	TGTGCCAGCAGCTTAGGGTCCTCCAGGGGTGAGCAGTTCTTC
.	.	TRBJ1-1	TRBV9	CASSVGNRLNTEAFF	TGTGCCAGCAGCGTAGGTAACAGATTGAACACTGAAGCTTTCTTT
.	.	TRBJ2-2	TRBV10-2	CASSESLDHWNNGELFF	TGCGCCAGCAGTGAGTCCCTAGATCATTGGAACAACGGGGAGCTGTTTTTT
.	.	TRBJ2-2	TRBV4-1	CASSYRLTGNTGELFF	TGCGCCAGCAGCTACCGGCTGACGGGGAACACCGGGGAGCTGTTTTTT
.	.	TRBJ1-5	TRBV27	CASSSTGSNQPQHF	TGTGCCAGCAGTTCGACGGGTAGCAATCAGCCCCAGCATTTT
.	.	TRBJ2-7	TRBV5-1	CASSLGLGGIYEQYF	TGCGCCAGCAGCTTGGGCTTGGGGGGAATCTACGAGCAGTACTTC
once	.	TRBJ2-5	TRBV6-6	CASSYWTRPGEETQYF	TGTGCCAGCAGTTACTGGACCCGACCGGGGGAAGAGACCCAGTACTTC
.	TRBD1	TRBJ1-6	TRBV7-9	CASSLEGDRGYNSPLHF	TGTGCCAGCAGCTTAGAGGGGGACAGGGGCTATAATTCACCCCTCCACTTT
.	.	TRBJ1-2	TRBV30	CAWSLRTVYYGYTF	TGTGCCTGGAGTTTACGGACAGTATACTATGGCTACACCTTC
.	.	TRBJ1-5	TRBV7-6	CASSLMIGTDSNQPQHF	TGTGCCAGCAGCTTAATGATTGGGACGGATAGCAATCAGCCCCAGCATTTT
.	.	TRBJ2-3	TRBV7-8	CASSLALYGASTDTQYF	TGTGCCAGCAGCTTAGCGCTTTACGGGGCTAGCACAGATACGCAGTATTTT
once	.	TRBJ2-1	TRBV19	CASSIKVQFYNEQFF	TGTGCCAGTAGTATAAAAGTCCAATTCTACAATGAGCAGTTCTTC